This T cell receptor (beta chain) was identified during a study of post-analysis software for immune sequencing data. Overall study context: Included among the disease courses, which were recorded for the cohort, were relapsing-remitting, secondary progressive and progressive-relapsing multiple sclerosis.

Germline V gene sequence: CDR1 MNHEY, CDR2 SMNVEV (reference sequence). Trimming shortened V by 0 bases and J by 0 bases, and 10 bases separated the two germline ends. The CDR3 is made up of 16 amino acids. Study results and limitations: Multiple sclerosis was associated with a significant reduction in normalized Chao1 diversity relative to controls. TRBV5-6, TRBV5-1 and TRBV20-1 belonged to a set of a handful of TRBV segments that were more frequent in patients than controls. Those samples that were prepared in the same batch co-clustered strongly by F measure.

Comments on this clonotype: As yet, its antigen is unknown.

TCR beta cDNA libraries included unique molecular identifiers. A single record per CDR3 protein comes from TCRdb applying MiXCR to the PCR reads. The sample records hundreds of thousands of distinct CDR3 sequences, approximately 50% being singletons. The V call is TRBV27, the J call TRBJ2-3; unclear D gene. The source is a girl aged 10 to 17 with multiple sclerosis. Sequenced input: blood. DNA of the CDR3: TGTGCCAGCAGTTTATCATGGGTCGGGAGCACAGATACGCAGTATTTT. Residues: CASSLSWVGSTDTQYF.